This TCR beta chain was identified during a study of vaccination and CD4 T cells after COVID-19 (dated by TCRdb to 2022 to 2024). Regarding the research as a whole: Convalescent patients had a positive SARS-CoV-2 result on nasal swab PCR, and of these patients, nine had mild disease and one had severe disease. Post-vaccine blood samples were obtained a median of around 67 days after the second vaccine dose, with a range of roughly 12 to 250 days. The convalescent cohort comprised six males and four females, including two Hispanic individuals, seven Caucasians, two Asians and one multiracial person. Participants received two doses of either the Pfizer-BioNTech BNT162b2 vaccine (n=8) or the Moderna mRNA-1273 vaccine (n=2). Culture stimuli were overlapping spike peptide pools from SARS-CoV-2 and from the common cold coronaviruses HCoV-NL63, HCoV-OC43 and HCoV-229E. In control cultures, a CEFX viral epitope pool was used as positive control, an HIV-1 Nef peptide pool was used as negative control, or no peptide was added. Post-COVID blood samples were collected from convalescent patients a median of around 96 days after diagnosis, with a range of about 30 to 180 days. In roughly 10 COVID-19 convalescent patients and 4 infection-naive healthy vaccine recipients, the spike-specific CD4+ TCR repertoire before mRNA vaccination was compared with the repertoire after mRNA vaccination.

This clonotype has more than one count but fewer than ten. The antigen it recognizes is unknown. No base quality information exists; no much larger clone differs at one position. CDR1 and CDR2 were assigned from the germline V gene (reference sequence) as DFQATT and SNEGSKA. V is shortened by 3 bases, J by 0 bases, and the region joining them spans 11 bases. From cysteine to phenylalanine, the CDR3 is 14 amino acids long. Solely the CDR3 DNA is kept, with 42 bases framed from the first base. What this sample's treatment or condition label stands for: approximately nine-day PBMC culture with coronavirus spike peptide pools or control peptides (ViraFEST assay). The ViraFEST assay was used in the study, in which antigen-specific T cells were expanded with peptide pools and expanded clonotypes were subsequently identified by TCR sequencing. The positive SARS-CoV-2 PCR tests of the convalescent patients were dated from March to December 2020, before the Alpha, Beta and Delta variants emerged in the United States. Each well held around 2 million PBMCs cultured in IMDM containing roughly 5% human AB serum and 10 IU/ml IL-2, with approximately 9.2 ug/ml peptide pools added. Half of the culture medium was replaced with fresh IL-2-containing medium on days 3 and 7. After roughly nine days of culture, CD4+ T cells were isolated by negative selection using the EasySep CD4+ T cell isolation kit. Ficoll-Paque Plus gradient centrifugation was used to isolate PBMCs from whole blood, and the isolated PBMCs were then either used fresh or cryopreserved at -140C. Each culture condition was generally run in triplicate wells.

The method behind the library was PCR. DNA from cultured CD4+ T cells underwent TCR sequencing with the Oncomine TCR Beta short-read assay at the Johns Hopkins FTIC core. The QIAamp micro DNA kit was used to extract genomic DNA from the cultured CD4+ T cells. Oncomine TCR Beta libraries from cultured CD4+ T cells were pooled using unique dual indexes and sequenced on an Illumina iSeq 100. As for the original processing: Non-productive sequences were removed, and CDR3s not starting with C, not ending with F or W, or shorter than 7 amino acids were discarded. The MANAFEST web application was used to identify antigen-specific clonotypes by comparing peptide-stimulated wells against reference wells and other culture wells. For a clone to be called positive, the clone needed an FDR below 0.05, an odds ratio above 5, and a productive frequency above 0.1% in at least two of three replicate wells. A clonotype was classed as cross-reactive if the clonotype showed significant expansion both in SARS-CoV-2 spike wells and in at least one common cold coronavirus spike condition. Similarity between CDR3 sequences was evaluated in R version 3.6.1 using Levenshtein distances (stringdist) and unrooted phylogenetic trees (ape). TCRdb took the public reads, trimmed them with fastp at Q25, ran MiXCR for clone calling and kept in-frame beta chains. Every CDR3 protein is listed once, alongside the most common genes and DNA of its rows. The V and J calls were not made by the authors but by TCRdb's processing. The sample table lists about 20,000 distinct CDR3 sequences, under 80% of them with a count of one. 7.8% of the sample lies in the top ten.

What the research found in general, with its limitations: The median count of SARS-CoV-2-reactive clonotypes went up from around 21 after infection to more than 30 after vaccination, although the change was not significant. Only a relatively small number of convalescent patients were included in the study, and early timepoints following natural infection were not analyzed. Among the post-vaccine SARS-CoV-2-reactive clones in convalescent patients, a median 86.3% showed up only after vaccination, which suggests vaccine-specific priming. Nearly all vaccine-specific clones in convalescent patients (304 of 307) were mono-reactive for SARS-CoV-2 spike rather than cross-reactive with common cold coronaviruses.

This receptor was identified in a human donor who had recovered from COVID-19. Sequencing input: CD4+ T cells from blood, cultured in vitro. The rearrangement joined TRBV20-1 to TRBJ1-1, with the D gene call left open. The DNA sequence is given as TGCAGTGCTAGGGAGCAACCCCTGAACACTGAAGCTTTCTTT. It codes for CSAREQPLNTEAFF.